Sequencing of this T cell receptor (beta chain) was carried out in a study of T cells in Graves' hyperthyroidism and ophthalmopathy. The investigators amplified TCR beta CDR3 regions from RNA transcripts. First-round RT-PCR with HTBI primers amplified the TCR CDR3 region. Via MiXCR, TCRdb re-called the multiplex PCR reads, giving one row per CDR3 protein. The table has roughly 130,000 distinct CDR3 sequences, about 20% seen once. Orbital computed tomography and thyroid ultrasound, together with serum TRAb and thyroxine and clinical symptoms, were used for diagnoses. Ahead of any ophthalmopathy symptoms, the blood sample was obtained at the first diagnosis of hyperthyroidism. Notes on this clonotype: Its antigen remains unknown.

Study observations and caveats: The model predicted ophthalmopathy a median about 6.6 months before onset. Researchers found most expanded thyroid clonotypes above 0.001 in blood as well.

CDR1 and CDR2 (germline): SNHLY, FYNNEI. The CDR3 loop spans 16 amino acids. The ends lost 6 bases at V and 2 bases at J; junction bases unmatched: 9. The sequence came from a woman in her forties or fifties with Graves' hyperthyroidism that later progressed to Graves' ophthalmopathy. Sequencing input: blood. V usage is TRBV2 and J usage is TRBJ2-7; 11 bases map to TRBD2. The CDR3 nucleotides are TGTGCCAGCAGAAACCACCTAGCGGGGGGTACCTACGAGCAGTACTTC. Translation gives CASRNHLAGGTYEQYF.